The 25 T cell receptor beta chains listed next were all sequenced from one sample in a study of blood T cell repertoires in COVID-19 (dated by TCRdb to 2018 to 2021). Library creation used the immunoSEQ multiplex PCR assay. In its TCRdb copy, this immuneACCESS table keeps in-frame sequences only and misses some clones. Where compared with another copy, unresolved V genes explain less than half of these, and the others have no known cause. The sample has over 150,000 clones on record, more than 65% of them singletons. In total, the top ten clones hold 7% to 9% of the sample. Sample: PBMCs or T cells enriched from blood (not recorded which). The origin of the receptors is a middle-aged man who had recovered from COVID-19.

The V gene is TRBV18, the J gene TRBJ1-3, with D tentatively TRBD1 (6 bases). CDR1 and CDR2 from the germline V gene are KGHSH and LQKENI. The V gene lost 2 bases and the J gene lost 0 bases, with 11 bases spanning the gap. The CDR3 contains 16 residues. Written as DNA, the CDR3 is TGTGCCAGCTCACCATGGACGACAGGCTCTGGAAACACCATATATTTT. It is translated as CASSPWTTGSGNTIYF.

V and J are TRBV10-1 and TRBJ2-3; 9 bases fit TRBD2. The CDR3 is 16 residues long. CDR1 and CDR2 (germline): WNHNN, SYGVQD (reference sequence). Unmatched junction bases numbered 13, after V lost 5 bases and J lost 7 bases. This CDR3 is CASSPTRRGGLNTQYF. The CDR3, as DNA: TGCGCCAGCAGTCCTACGCGGCGGGGGGGATTAAATACGCAGTATTTT.

V gene TRBV6-2 or TRBV6-3 combines with J gene TRBJ1-2; D not resolved. The CDR3 loop spans 14 amino acids. Trimming left V 2 bases short and J 1 base short, with 8 bases between. Germline CDR1 is MNHEY and CDR2 is SVGEGT. The CDR3 sequence: CASSYGHSNYGYTF. The CDR3 bases are TGTGCCAGCAGTTACGGGCACAGTAACTATGGCTACACCTTC.

The chain links TRBV7-9 to TRBJ2-7, with D perhaps matching TRBD1 (5 bases). V was clipped by 3 bases and J by 5 bases, with 14 bases between them. CDR1 is SEHNR, CDR2 FQNEAQ, per germline (reference sequence). The CDR3 covers 14 residues. Here the CDR3 reads CASSLGQGIHEQYF. The CDR3 bases are TGTGCCAGCAGCTTGGGTCAGGGAATCCACGAGCAGTACTTC.

This chain links TRBV5-1 with TRBJ1-3; 8 nucleotides match TRBD1. V shed 4 bases and J 6 bases; nucleotides not matched to a gene: 9. The CDR3 is 15 residues long. Per the germline V gene, CDR1 is SGHRS and CDR2 is YFSETQ. The CDR3 coding sequence is TGCGCCAGCAGCATTGGACAGGGTAGTGAAAACACCATATATTTT. The encoded protein is CASSIGQGSENTIYF.

The V and J genes are TRBV10-3 and TRBJ1-1; 8 bases align to TRBD1. Germline assignment: CDR1 ENHRY and CDR2 SYGVKD. The CDR3 contains 14 residues. V was clipped by 7 bases and J by 3 bases; unmatched bases: 7. The CDR3 is CAINRGQGDTEAFF. CDR3 bases: TGTGCCATCAACCGAGGACAGGGTGACACTGAAGCTTTCTTT.

The rearrangement uses TRBV18 and TRBJ1-4; the D is unclear. V dropped 2 bases and J dropped 0 bases, with 7 bases sitting between them. The CDR3 sequence is 15 residues long. Germline CDR1 and CDR2: KGHSH and LQKENI. DNA for the CDR3: TGTGCCAGCTCACCAGTTATTGCAACTAATGAAAAACTGTTTTTT. Its protein product is CASSPVIATNEKLFF.

The chain joins TRBV3-1 (or the pseudogene TRBV3-2) to TRBJ1-2, with D hard to call. Per the germline V gene, CDR1 is LGHDT and CDR2 is YNNKEL (reference sequence). V was trimmed by 0 bases and J by 8 bases, leaving 13 bases between them. This CDR3 is built from 14 residues. CDR3 residues: CASSQERTAWGYTF. The CDR3 region has the DNA TGTGCCAGCAGCCAAGAGAGGACTGCCTGGGGCTACACCTTC.

V and J are TRBV6-4 and TRBJ2-1; D might be TRBD2 (5 bases). V lost 0 bases and J lost 0, with 9 bases in between. CDR1 is MRHNA and CDR2 is SNTAGT in the germline V gene. The CDR3 contains 16 residues. CDR3 sequence: CASSDSAAVSYNEQFF. In DNA, the CDR3 is TGTGCCAGCAGTGACTCAGCGGCAGTCTCCTACAATGAGCAGTTCTTC.

V gene TRBV18 combines with J gene TRBJ1-4; 8 nucleotides line up with TRBD1. J lost 8 bases, V lost 0 bases, and 8 bases had no gene match. Germline values: CDR1 KGHSH, CDR2 LQKENI. The CDR3 contains 16 residues. The CDR3 DNA sequence: TGTGCCAGCTCACCACCCTTTGGACAGGGTGGGGAAAAACTGTTTTTT. Translation: CASSPPFGQGGEKLFF.

This chain uses TRBV19 with TRBJ2-3; the D gene is possibly TRBD2 (5 bases). V lost 4 bases, J lost 0 bases, and 14 bases lay in between. The CDR3 sequence is 16 residues long. Looked up from germline, CDR1 is LNHDA and CDR2 is SQIVND (reference sequence). The CDR3 region has the DNA TGTGCCAGTAGTAATACGGGGAGCGCTAGCACAGATACGCAGTATTTT. It is translated as CASSNTGSASTDTQYF.

The rearrangement joins TRBV14 to TRBJ2-7; tentatively, D is TRBD2 (7 bases). With 3 bases removed from V and 12 bases from J, the gap between germline ends came to 21 bases. CDR3 size: 14 residues. Germline V gene sequence: CDR1 SGHDN, CDR2 FVKESK. CDR3 coding DNA: TGTGCCAGCAGCCAGAGCGGGACACCGACAACCGTGTACTTC. Translation: CASSQSGTPTTVYF.

The chain uses TRBV4-1 and TRBJ2-1; 8 bases agree with TRBD2. Germline lookup yields CDR1 MGHRA and CDR2 YSYEKL. The CDR3 extends over 13 amino acids. Germline trimming cut 8 bases from V and 4 bases from J; bases unmatched to any gene: 4. CDR3 in amino acids: CASRGGGYNEQFF. CDR3 nucleotide sequence: TGCGCCAGCCGGGGCGGGGGGTACAATGAGCAGTTCTTC.

CDR3 nucleotides: TGTGCCAGCAGCCAAGGGGCGGGGGTAAGCACAGATACGCAGTATTTT. This translates into CASSQGAGVSTDTQYF. The chain has TRBV4-2 and TRBJ2-3; 7 bases fit TRBD2. This CDR3 region has 16 residues. With 1 base clipped from V and 0 bases from J, the junction kept 4 bases outside the gene matches. Germline CDR1 LGHNA, CDR2 YNFKEQ.

This clone has only one observation. The chain joins TRBV5-1 to TRBJ2-1, with 9 positions matching TRBD1. Trimming removed 1 base from V and 3 bases from J; junction bases left unmatched: 5. This CDR3 comprises 16 residues. Germline V CDR1 and CDR2: SGHRS, YFSETQ. The CDR3 coding sequence is TGCGCCAGCAGCTTGATAGGGACAGGGTACTACAATGAGCAGTTCTTC. This sequence encodes CASSLIGTGYYNEQFF.

The V gene is TRBV19, the J gene TRBJ1-2, with D maybe TRBD1 (6 bases). The CDR3 spans 15 residues. The germline gives CDR1 LNHDA, CDR2 SQIVND (reference sequence). Trimming took off 4 bases at V and 4 bases at J, with 16 bases between the two ends. The CDR3 is CASSNGRGGPYGYTF. The CDR3 nucleotides are TGTGCCAGTAGTAATGGGCGCGGGGGCCCCTATGGCTACACCTTC.

This clone has only a few counts. The gene calls are TRBV15 and TRBJ1-2, with 8 bases aligning to TRBD1. J was trimmed by 7 bases and V by 0 bases; bases with no gene match: 7. Per germline, CDR1 LNHNV and CDR2 YYDKDF (reference sequence). There are 15 residues in the CDR3. The DNA of the CDR3 is TGTGCCACCAGCAGAGATGGACAGGGCGTCTTTGGCTACACCTTC. Protein sequence: CATSRDGQGVFGYTF.

The chain combines TRBV4-1 with TRBJ2-1, with 10 bases fitting TRBD1. The ends lost 0 bases at V and 7 bases at J; junction bases unmatched: 3. The CDR3 extends over 15 amino acids. CDR1 is MGHRA and CDR2 is YSYEKL in the germline V gene. The CDR3 sequence is CASSQEDRGINEQFF. The CDR3 nucleotides read TGCGCCAGCAGCCAAGAGGACAGGGGGATAAATGAGCAGTTCTTC.

CDR3 protein: CASSVGGRTDTQYF. The CDR3 nucleotides read TGTGCCAGCAGTGTGGGGGGGCGAACAGATACGCAGTATTTT. The V gene is TRBV2, the J gene TRBJ2-3, with D possibly matching TRBD2 (7 bases). This CDR3 contains 14 residues. The germline V gene encodes CDR1 SNHLY and CDR2 FYNNEI. Between the trimmed V and J ends, which lost 4 bases and 3 bases, there was a span of 11 bases.

V usage is TRBV2 and J usage is TRBJ1-6; D possibly corresponds to TRBD1 (6 bases). V lost 4 bases and J 0 bases, leaving 13 bases between the germline ends. This CDR3 contains 17 residues. Germline V gene sequence: CDR1 SNHLY, CDR2 FYNNEI. The CDR3 sequence is CASSADSWSSYNSPLHF. CDR3 nucleotides: TGTGCCAGCAGTGCGGACAGTTGGAGCTCCTATAATTCACCCCTCCACTTT.

The genes are TRBV7-2 and TRBJ1-2; maybe TRBD1 (5 bases). CDR1 is SGHTA and CDR2 is FQGNSA in the germline V gene. The V end was cut by 3 bases, the J end by 3 bases, with 11 bases between. The CDR3 is 14 amino acids. For the CDR3, the DNA is TGTGCCAGCAGCTTTAAGACGGGGGACTATGGCTACACCTTC. This codes for CASSFKTGDYGYTF.

This chain uses TRBV3-1 (or the pseudogene TRBV3-2) with TRBJ1-1; 8 positions agree with TRBD1. V shed 4 bases and J 5 bases; nucleotides not matched to a gene: 6. The CDR3 length is 14 residues. CDR1 is LGHDT, CDR2 YNNKEL, per germline (reference sequence). CDR3 protein: CASSPDQGATEAFF. CDR3 coding DNA: TGTGCCAGCAGCCCTGATCAGGGGGCGACTGAAGCTTTCTTT.

The J gene is TRBJ1-1, the V gene TRBV3-1 (or the pseudogene TRBV3-2); 8 bases map to TRBD1. Germline lookup yields CDR1 LGHDT and CDR2 YNNKEL (reference sequence). Trimming removed 3 bases from V and 1 base from J; junction bases left unmatched: 4. This CDR3 has 15 residues. The CDR3 bases are TGTGCCAGCAGCCATGCCGGGACAGGGAACACTGAAGCTTTCTTT. Its protein is CASSHAGTGNTEAFF.

The V gene is TRBV7-9, the J gene TRBJ1-1; TRBD1 agrees at 8 bases. Germline trimming cut 2 bases from V and 2 bases from J; bases unmatched to any gene: 7. CDR3 length: 16 residues. Germline V gene sequence: CDR1 SEHNR, CDR2 FQNEAQ (reference sequence). The CDR3 DNA reads as TGTGCCAGCAGCTTACCGGGGGCAGGGGGCAACACTGAAGCTTTCTTT. Translated, it gives CASSLPGAGGNTEAFF.

The CDR3 nucleotides are TGTGCCAGCAGCTTAGGCCGACAGAGCAATCAGCCCCAGCATTTT. Translating it yields CASSLGRQSNQPQHF. This sequence joins TRBV11-2 and TRBJ1-5; weak D call: TRBD1 (5 bases). This CDR3 spans 15 amino acids. V lost 1 base and J lost 1, with 8 bases in between. CDR1 and CDR2 from the germline V gene are SGHAT and FQNNGV.